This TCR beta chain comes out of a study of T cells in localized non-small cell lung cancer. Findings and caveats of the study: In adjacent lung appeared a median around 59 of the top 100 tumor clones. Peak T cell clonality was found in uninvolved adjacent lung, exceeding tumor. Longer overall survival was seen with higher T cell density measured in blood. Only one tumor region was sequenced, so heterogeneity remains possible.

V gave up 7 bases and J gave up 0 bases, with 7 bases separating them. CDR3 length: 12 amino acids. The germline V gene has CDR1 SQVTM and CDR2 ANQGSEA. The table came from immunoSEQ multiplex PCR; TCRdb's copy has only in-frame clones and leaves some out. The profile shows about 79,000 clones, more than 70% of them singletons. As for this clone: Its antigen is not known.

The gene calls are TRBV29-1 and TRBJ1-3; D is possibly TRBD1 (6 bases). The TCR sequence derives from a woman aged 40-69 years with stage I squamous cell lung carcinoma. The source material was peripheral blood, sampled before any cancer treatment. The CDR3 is CSADSSGNTIYF. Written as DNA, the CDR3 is TGCAGCGCGGACAGCTCTGGAAACACCATATATTTT. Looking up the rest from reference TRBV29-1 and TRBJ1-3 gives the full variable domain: SAVISQKPSRDICQRGTSLTIQCQVDSQVTMMFWYRQQPGQSLTLIATANQGSEATYESGFVIDKFPISRPNLTFSTLTVSNMSPEDSSIYLCSADSSGNTIYFGEGSWLTVV.